This TCR beta chain is drawn from a study of molecular identifiers for immune sequencing clone quantification. TCRdb processed the PCR reads anew with MiXCR; each CDR3 protein has one entry. Of 6,000 or so distinct CDR3 sequences listed, roughly 16% were seen once; the top ten hold 2.3%. This clonotype is judged medium-sized (0.01 to 0.1%). The CDR3 length is 13 residues. V gave up 5 bases and J gave up 5 bases, with 12 bases separating them. The chain carries TRBV12-3 or TRBV12-4 and TRBJ2-5; D is uncertain. The sequencing sample was made of naive CD8+ T cells from blood, with Jurkat cell RNA spiked in. Subset reported: FACS-sorted CD8+CD4-CCR7+CD45RA+ naive T cells. This clonotype was sampled from a human donor in good health. Some libraries in this study had Jurkat cell RNA spiked in. The CDR3 loop is CASSVRPGETQYF. CDR3 nucleotides: TGTGCCAGCAGTGTCAGGCCTGGGGAGACCCAGTACTTC.